These 31 T cell receptor beta chains originate from one sample sequenced in a study of PD-L1 blockade in urothelial cancer. TCRdb keeps only in-frame clones here, not all; method: immunoSEQ multiplex PCR. The sample has 44,000 or so clones; 82% are singletons. This sample comprised PBMCs, obtained around atezolizumab (anti-PD-L1) treatment. Receptors were obtained from a man between 65 and 85 years old with urothelial cancer.

The chain joins TRBV7-6 to TRBJ2-1, with D unresolved. Trimming pared 1 base from V and 9 bases from J, leaving 16 bases between. CDR1 is SGHVS, CDR2 FNYEAQ, per germline. The CDR3 has 15 residues. The CDR3 reads CASSLGVSTIGEQFF. In DNA, the CDR3 is TGTGCCAGCAGCTTAGGAGTGAGTACTATCGGTGAGCAGTTCTTC.

The V call is TRBV7-9, the J call TRBJ1-2; 9 nucleotides agree with TRBD1. J lost 4 bases, V lost 3 bases, and 9 bases had no gene match. Germline CDR1 reads SEHNR; CDR2 reads FQNEAQ (reference sequence). The CDR3 runs to 16 residues. CDR3 bases: TGTGCCAGCAGCTTTCGGGACAGGGATTTCGGCTATGGCTACACCTTC. This translates into CASSFRDRDFGYGYTF.

The chain combines TRBV15 with TRBJ2-7; D is possibly TRBD1 (5 bases). CDR3 length: 14 amino acids. Trimming left V 5 bases short and J 0 bases short, with 11 bases between. CDR1 is LNHNV and CDR2 is YYDKDF in the germline V gene (reference sequence). The CDR3 reads CATSGQGSSYEQYF. In DNA form, the CDR3 reads TGTGCCACCAGCGGGCAGGGTTCCTCCTACGAGCAGTACTTC.

The V and J genes are TRBV19 and TRBJ1-5; the D gene is possibly TRBD1 (5 bases). CDR1 is LNHDA, CDR2 SQIVND, per germline (reference sequence). V was cut by 3 bases and J by 0 bases, with 15 bases left in between. The CDR3 runs to 17 residues. CDR3 sequence: CASSIQEGTYSNQPQHF. As DNA, the CDR3 is TGTGCCAGTAGTATCCAGGAGGGGACTTATAGCAATCAGCCCCAGCATTTT.

This chain links TRBV5-5 with TRBJ2-3; 9 positions agree with TRBD1. CDR1 SGHKS and CDR2 YYEKEE come from the germline V gene (reference sequence). CDR3 length: 14 residues. The V segment lost 2 bases and the J segment 5 bases; nucleotides outside the gene matches: 3. CDR3 region: CASSLDRGIDTQYF. CDR3 coding DNA: TGTGCCAGCAGCTTAGACAGGGGGATAGATACGCAGTATTTT. Complete variable domain (other parts from reference TRBV5-5 and TRBJ2-3): DAGVTQSPTHLIKTRGQQVTLRCSPISGHKSVSWYQQVLGQGPQFIFQYYEKEERGRGNFPDRFSARQFPNYSSELNVNALLLGDSALYLCASSLDRGIDTQYFGPGTRLTVL.

This chain connects TRBV5-4 to TRBJ2-1, with 7 bases that match TRBD1. Unmatched junction bases numbered 7, after V lost 3 bases and J lost 4 bases. The CDR3 has 15 amino acids. The germline CDR1 and CDR2 sequences are SGHNT and YYREEE (reference sequence). The CDR3 sequence: CASSYGQEAYNEQFF. As DNA, the CDR3 is TGTGCCAGCAGCTACGGACAGGAGGCATACAATGAGCAGTTCTTC.

The chain couples TRBV11-2 to TRBJ2-1; 7 bases line up with TRBD1. This CDR3 has 12 amino acids. The V and J ends lost 4 bases and 6 bases, in that order; junction bases with no gene match: 0. Germline CDR1 reads SGHAT; CDR2 reads FQNNGV. The CDR3 sequence is CASSSGGNEQFF. As DNA, the CDR3 is TGTGCCAGCAGCTCAGGGGGCAATGAGCAGTTCTTC.

This clone was found a few times. The gene calls are TRBV5-5 and TRBJ1-3; no clear D. V shed 1 base and J shed 0 bases, with 5 bases lying between them. The CDR3 is 14 amino acids. Germline lookup yields CDR1 SGHKS and CDR2 YYEKEE (reference sequence). In nucleotides, the CDR3 is TGTGCCAGCAGCTTGCTTATCTCTGGAAACACCATATATTTT. Protein: CASSLLISGNTIYF.

The chain employs TRBV10-2 and TRBJ2-7; weak D call: TRBD2 (7 bases). Trimming removed 8 bases at V and 3 bases at J, with 14 bases between. Germline-derived CDR1 and CDR2 are WSHSY and SAAADI. The CDR3 is 13 amino acids. The CDR3 nucleotides are TGCGCCAGCGGGGGGAGGGGGAGCTACGAGCAGTACTTC. Its translation is CASGGRGSYEQYF.

The chain couples TRBV6-6 to TRBJ2-7; D possibly corresponds to TRBD1 (6 bases). The CDR3 runs 15 residues. CDR1 is MNHNY, CDR2 SVGAGI, per germline (reference sequence). Trimming left V 7 bases short and J 1 base short, with 17 bases between. The CDR3 here is CASTPGQTGSYEQYF. CDR3 DNA: TGTGCCAGCACCCCAGGACAGACAGGATCCTACGAGCAGTACTTC.

This chain links TRBV2 with TRBJ1-4; 7 bases fit TRBD1. After removal of 6 bases from V and 7 bases from J, the junction contained 8 bases not matched to a gene. The CDR3 has 14 residues. CDR1 and CDR2 from the germline V gene are SNHLY and FYNNEI. The CDR3 loop reads CASRVQGSIEKLFF. CDR3 nucleotide sequence: TGTGCCAGCAGGGTACAGGGGTCGATTGAAAAACTGTTTTTT.

The chain employs TRBV6-1 and TRBJ2-5, with D possibly being TRBD1 (5 bases). V lost 1 base to trimming and J lost 5 bases, with 14 bases between them. The CDR3 is 15 residues long. Germline lookup yields CDR1 MNHNS and CDR2 SASEGT. Here the CDR3 DNA reads TGTGCCAGCAGTGAAGAGGGGCGGTTGTGGGAGACCCAGTACTTC. Protein: CASSEEGRLWETQYF.

The V gene is TRBV19, the J gene TRBJ1-1; D might be TRBD1 (6 bases). Trimming took 6 bases from V and 11 from J, leaving 16 bases between them. CDR3 length: 12 amino acids. Germline CDR1 and CDR2: LNHDA and SQIVND (reference sequence). The CDR3 nucleotides are TGTGCCAGTAGCGTGAGGGGGGGGGCTGCTTTCTTT. Amino acid sequence: CASSVRGGAAFF.

The chain links TRBV4-3 to TRBJ2-3, with TRBD2 identical over 9 bases. In germline, CDR1 is LGHNA, CDR2 YSLEER. The V gene end was trimmed by 1 base and the J gene end by 0 bases; junction bases not matched to a gene: 5. CDR3 length equals 17 residues. The CDR3 is CASSQASGVSSTDTQYF. CDR3 nucleotides: TGCGCCAGCAGCCAAGCTAGCGGGGTTTCTAGCACAGATACGCAGTATTTT.

The chain carries TRBV7-3 and TRBJ2-1, with 11 bases fitting TRBD1. V gave up 4 bases and J gave up 9 bases; unmatched junction bases: 14. Germline CDR1 reads SGHTA; CDR2 reads FQGTGA. This CDR3 is built from 17 residues. In DNA, the CDR3 is TGTGCCAGCAGCTCTATAGGGGGCGGACAGGGGGCTGGTGAGCAGTTCTTC. This encodes CASSSIGGGQGAGEQFF.

The chain has TRBV13 and TRBJ1-1; the D gene is possibly TRBD1 (6 bases). Germline assignment: CDR1 PRHDT and CDR2 FYEKMQ (reference sequence). V was trimmed by 5 bases and J by 0 bases, leaving 13 bases between them. The CDR3 has 15 residues. The chain's CDR3 is CASSRGGQVNTEAFF. In DNA form, the CDR3 reads TGTGCCAGCAGCCGCGGGGGGCAAGTGAACACTGAAGCTTTCTTT.

The chain combines TRBV5-6 with TRBJ1-1; 9 bases match TRBD1. Germline CDR1 reads SGHDT; CDR2 reads YYEEEE. This CDR3 comprises 16 residues. Germline trimming cut 4 bases from V and 1 base from J; bases unmatched to any gene: 8. CDR3 nucleotides: TGTGCCAGCAGCCCCGACAGGGGGAGAAGGAACACTGAAGCTTTCTTT. As protein: CASSPDRGRRNTEAFF.

J is TRBJ1-4 and V is TRBV5-6, with 7 bases fitting TRBD1. Germline V gene sequence: CDR1 SGHDT, CDR2 YYEEEE. V dropped 3 bases and J dropped 12; count of bases not matched to a gene: 20. The CDR3 has 17 amino acids. In DNA form, the CDR3 reads TGTGCCAGCAGCTCAAGGGGGCGCTTAGGCGCCCATGGGGAACTGTTTTTT. Protein product: CASSSRGRLGAHGELFF. The full variable domain, rest sourced from reference TRBV5-6 and TRBJ1-4, is DAGVTQSPTHLIKTRGQQVTLRCSPKSGHDTVSWYQQALGQGPQFIFQYYEEEERQRGNFPDRFSGHQFPNYSSELNVNALLLGDSALYLCASSSRGRLGAHGELFFGSGTQLSVL.

The chain carries TRBV6-1 and TRBJ1-2; 8 bases fit TRBD1. This CDR3 region has 14 residues. CDR1 and CDR2 from the germline V gene are MNHNS and SASEGT. Losses at the gene ends were 7 bases for V and 4 bases for J; bases not matched to a gene: 8. CDR3 region: CASNLGTGLYGYTF. CDR3 DNA: TGTGCCAGCAATCTTGGGACAGGCCTCTATGGCTACACCTTC.

CDR3 sequence (DNA): TGCGCCAGCAGCCTCCGGTGGACTGGAGATTACGAGCAGTACTTC. Translated: CASSLRWTGDYEQYF. The chain recombines TRBV4-3 with TRBJ2-7, with D possibly being TRBD2 (5 bases). Germline loops: CDR1 LGHNA, CDR2 YSLEER. The CDR3 runs to 15 residues. V lost 4 bases and J 4 bases, leaving 17 bases between the germline ends.

The chain links TRBV20-1 to TRBJ1-1; D possibly corresponds to TRBD1 (5 bases). This CDR3 is built from 11 residues. Per the germline V gene, CDR1 is DFQATT and CDR2 is SNEGSKA (reference sequence). Trimming cost V 8 bases and J 8 bases, with 15 bases left between them. CDR3 amino acids: CSPTDSLEAFF. CDR3 DNA: TGCAGTCCAACCGACAGTCTGGAAGCTTTCTTT.

CDR3 region: CASSPPGQGAYNEQFF. The DNA for the CDR3 is TGTGCCAGCTCACCACCAGGGCAGGGGGCCTACAATGAGCAGTTCTTC. The chain has TRBV18 and TRBJ2-1; 7 bases map to TRBD1. Trimming took 0 bases from V and 2 from J; bases not matched to a gene: 4. This CDR3 spans 16 amino acids. From germline, CDR1 is KGHSH and CDR2 LQKENI.

This clone has only a few counts. The chain carries TRBV11-2 and TRBJ2-1, with 7 positions matching TRBD1. This CDR3 spans 14 amino acids. With V trimmed by 2 bases and J by 6 bases, 4 bases remained unmatched. Germline values: CDR1 SGHAT, CDR2 FQNNGV. CDR3 region: CASSLHPGGNEQFF. CDR3 DNA: TGTGCCAGCAGCTTACACCCAGGGGGCAATGAGCAGTTCTTC.

This rearrangement joins TRBV5-6 to TRBJ2-7; 11 bases are a match to TRBD2. There are 15 residues in the CDR3. The germline V gene has CDR1 SGHDT and CDR2 YYEEEE. Trimming removed 4 bases from V and 2 bases from J; junction bases left unmatched: 5. For the CDR3, the DNA is TGTGCCAGCAGCACCGGACTAGCGGGTGCCTACGAGCAGTACTTC. Its translation: CASSTGLAGAYEQYF.

The J gene is TRBJ2-7, the V gene TRBV18; a possible D gene is TRBD1 (5 bases). Germline-derived CDR1 and CDR2 are KGHSH and LQKENI. The CDR3 runs to 13 residues. Trimming left V 3 bases short and J 5 bases short, with 11 bases between. DNA for the CDR3: TGTGCCAGCTCACCGCAGGGTGCCGACGAGCAGTACTTC. Amino acid sequence: CASSPQGADEQYF.

The chain has TRBV10-3 and TRBJ1-4; 7 bases line up with TRBD1. Losses at the gene ends were 3 bases for V and 8 bases for J; bases not matched to a gene: 3. CDR1 and CDR2 from the germline V gene are ENHRY and SYGVKD. CDR3 length: 13 residues. CDR3 DNA sequence: TGTGCCATCAGTGACCAACAGGGGGAAAAACTGTTTTTT. This sequence encodes CAISDQQGEKLFF.

This clone has only one observation. The gene calls are TRBV13 and TRBJ2-3; TRBD2 matches 14 bases. The CDR3 length is 17 residues. The germline gives CDR1 PRHDT, CDR2 FYEKMQ (reference sequence). Losses at the gene ends were 3 bases for V and 0 bases for J; bases not matched to a gene: 2. The CDR3 coding sequence is TGTGCCAGCAGCTTGGGACTAGCGGGGGCTAGCACAGATACGCAGTATTTT. Protein: CASSLGLAGASTDTQYF.

The chain uses TRBV23-1 and TRBJ2-3; D not resolved. TRBV23-1 is marked as an open reading frame, function uncertain. The CDR3 sequence is 10 residues long. V was pared by 7 bases and J by 10 bases, with 9 bases between. Here the CDR3 DNA reads TGCGCCAGCACGATAGCCGCGCAGTATTTT. It yields the protein CASTIAAQYF.

This clone was detected only a few times. The CDR3 DNA is TGTGCCAGTAGTCCCGACAGGGGGCTGGGGTATGGCTACACCTTC. Translating gives CASSPDRGLGYGYTF. This chain joins TRBV19 and TRBJ1-2; the match to TRBD1 covers 10 bases. The CDR3 runs to 15 residues. With 5 bases clipped from V and 5 bases from J, the junction kept 8 bases outside the gene matches. The V gene's germline CDR1 is LNHDA and CDR2 SQIVND (reference sequence).

The chain recombines TRBV29-1 with TRBJ2-2, with TRBD2 matching 10 bases. There are 14 residues in the CDR3. Germline V gives CDR1 SQVTM, CDR2 ANQGSEA. The V segment lost 7 bases and the J segment 2 bases; nucleotides outside the gene matches: 4. The CDR3 region has the DNA TGCAGCGCTAGGACTAGCGGTAACACCGGGGAGCTGTTTTTT. Translation: CSARTSGNTGELFF.

This chain connects TRBV7-2 to TRBJ2-5; 7 nucleotides agree with TRBD1. The CDR3 has 13 residues. J lost 4 bases, V lost 5 bases, and 4 bases had no gene match. Per the germline V gene, CDR1 is SGHTA and CDR2 is FQGNSA. DNA for the CDR3: TGTGCCAGCAGCGAAGACAGGGTAGAGACCCAGTACTTC. Protein product: CASSEDRVETQYF.